The present T cell receptor (beta chain) was sequenced within a study of T-cell reconstitution after alpha-beta-depleted transplantation in children. Preparation of the TCRbeta library was carried out with unique molecular identifiers. TCRdb recomputed calls from the PCR reads with MiXCR, one row per CDR3 protein. Of 130,000 to 150,000 distinct CDR3 sequences listed, around 8.8% are singletons. V was cut by 2 bases and J by 2 bases, with 12 bases left in between. CDR3 length: 15 residues. Germline V gene sequence: CDR1 WSHSY, CDR2 SAAADI. A note on this clonotype: What it binds is unknown.

The study, taken as a whole, reports: Diversity and T-cell counts at one year after transplant derived mostly from new T cells. Several hundred expanded graft clones reportedly were the source of alpha-beta T cells about two months after transplant. Day-60 TCRbeta diversity that was high in some patients was derived from surviving recipient T cells and thymic progenitors.

The chain combines TRBV10-2 with TRBJ1-2; D not resolved. This TCR came from a female patient aged 2-9 years who had a stem cell transplant for congenital amegakaryocytic thrombocytopenia, so the T cells may come from the graft donor. The sample consisted of PBMCs, mostly from graft donor cells, taken 180 days after TCRalphabeta/CD19-depleted stem cell transplant. This CDR3 reads CASSETALKNYGYTF. The CDR3 bases are TGCGCCAGCAGTGAGACAGCGTTAAAAAACTATGGCTACACCTTC.